The 19 T cell receptor beta chains presented below share a single source sample, sequenced in a study of cytomegalovirus exposure and HLA in healthy donors. It was with 60 Vbeta and 13 Jbeta primers that the PCR ran. Data came from immunoSEQ multiplex PCR; TCRdb stores just in-frame clones and leaves some out. The table records under 150,000 clones, roughly 76% of them present only once. Sequencing used PBMCs. The source is a young man in good health and CMV-seronegative.

CDR3 sequence reads: CASSRSPLGSSINIQYF. CDR3 sequence (DNA): TGTGCCAGCAGCCGGAGCCCCCTCGGCAGTTCCATAAACATTCAGTACTTC. This chain links TRBV14 with TRBJ2-4, with unresolved D. Between the trimmed V and J ends, which lost 4 bases and 6 bases, there was a span of 22 bases. The CDR3 is 17 residues long. Per germline, CDR1 SGHDN and CDR2 FVKESK.

DNA of the CDR3: TGTGCCACCGCTGCCGGGACAGGAGGACTAGCGGGAGGCAAGCAGTTCTTC. Protein: CATAAGTGGLAGGKQFF. The chain has TRBV9 and TRBJ2-1; TRBD2 matches at 14 bases. The CDR3 loop spans 17 amino acids. The ends lost 9 bases at V and 11 bases at J; junction bases unmatched: 19. Germline CDR1 reads SGDLS; CDR2 reads YYNGEE.

This rearrangement joins TRBV5-5 to TRBJ1-3, with a possible D match to TRBD1 (6 bases). Trimming cost V 4 bases and J 3 bases, with 20 bases left between them. The CDR3 consists of 17 residues. CDR1 and CDR2 from the germline V gene are SGHKS and YYEKEE (reference sequence). In DNA, the CDR3 is TGTGCCAGCAGCGAGCGCCCAGGGGTCGTAGGTGGAAACACCATATATTTT. Translating it yields CASSERPGVVGGNTIYF.

This chain joins TRBV6-6 and TRBJ2-2; 8 bases map to TRBD2. Germline-derived CDR1 and CDR2 are MNHNY and SVGAGI (reference sequence). V lost 6 bases and J lost 4; bases outside the gene matches: 7. The CDR3 consists of 15 residues. CDR3 protein: CASSHGLAGTGELFF. CDR3 in DNA: TGTGCCAGCAGCCACGGACTAGCAGGCACCGGGGAGCTGTTTTTT.

This clone was seen only a few times. The CDR3 coding sequence is TGTGCCAGCAGCGGCCTGGGGGGGTTCTCTTCCCCCTCCTACGAGCAGTACTTC. It translates to CASSGLGGFSSPSYEQYF. The chain is built from TRBV7-8 and TRBJ2-7, with 7 positions matching TRBD2. In germline, CDR1 is SGHVS, CDR2 FQNEAQ. CDR3 length: 18 amino acids. V was clipped by 5 bases and J by 0 bases; unmatched bases: 16.

The table lists this clone with a few counts. The chain uses TRBV6-1 and TRBJ1-4; D is perhaps TRBD1 (6 bases). CDR1 and CDR2 from the germline V gene are MNHNS and SASEGT. Deletions cut 3 bases from V and 7 bases from J, with 9 bases between. This CDR3 has 13 amino acids. CDR3 loop: CASSDRGSEKLFF. Written as DNA, the CDR3 is TGTGCCAGCAGTGATAGGGGGTCTGAAAAACTGTTTTTT.

This clone was counted once. The chain links TRBV27 to TRBJ2-7; weak D call: TRBD2 (5 bases). The V gene's germline CDR1 is MNHEY and CDR2 SMNVEV (reference sequence). The CDR3 is 14 amino acids. Trimming shortened V by 1 base and J by 6 bases, and 13 bases separated the two germline ends. CDR3 in amino acids: CASSLWSGYGEQYF. Here the CDR3 DNA reads TGTGCCAGCAGTTTATGGTCGGGGTATGGCGAGCAGTACTTC.

This rearrangement joins TRBV9 to TRBJ2-1; D perhaps matches TRBD2 (5 bases). There are 16 residues in the CDR3. V was shortened by 0 bases and J by 1 base, with 11 bases between the two germline ends. Germline values: CDR1 SGDLS, CDR2 YYNGEE. The CDR3 DNA follows: TGTGCCAGCAGCGTAGATGGGAGCCTTTCCTACAATGAGCAGTTCTTC. Residues: CASSVDGSLSYNEQFF.

This clone appeared once. The V and J genes are TRBV21-1 and TRBJ2-1; the tabulated D call, TRBD2, remains unverified against the DNA. TRBV21-1 is deemed a pseudogene. There are 18 residues in the CDR3. The CDR3 protein is CASSKKWTWREWGNEQFF. CDR3 in DNA: TGTGCCAGCAGCAAGAAATGGACCTGGCGGGAGTGGGGAAATGAGCAGTTCTTC.

The chain couples TRBV5-6 to TRBJ2-5; D is possibly TRBD2 (6 bases). V shed 4 bases and J shed 5 bases, with 18 bases lying between them. Germline values: CDR1 SGHDT, CDR2 YYEEEE. The CDR3 extends over 15 amino acids. CDR3 amino acids: CASSPGLNPRETQYF. The CDR3 DNA sequence: TGTGCCAGCAGCCCGGGACTCAACCCGCGGGAGACCCAGTACTTC.

The genes are TRBV10-3 and TRBJ1-1; 10 nucleotides match TRBD1. The CDR3 runs to 17 residues. With V trimmed by 6 bases and J by 3 bases, 13 bases remained unmatched. From germline, CDR1 is ENHRY and CDR2 SYGVKD. In DNA form, the CDR3 reads TGTGCCATCAGAGATCCAGCCTGGGGACAGGGGTACACTGAAGCTTTCTTT. Translating gives CAIRDPAWGQGYTEAFF.

This chain uses TRBV19 with TRBJ1-5; D perhaps matches TRBD1 (6 bases). Trimming pared 4 bases from V and 5 bases from J, leaving 6 bases between. CDR1 and CDR2 from the germline V gene are LNHDA and SQIVND (reference sequence). The CDR3 sequence is 12 residues long. The CDR3 loop reads CASSRTDQPQHF. The CDR3 DNA reads as TGTGCCAGTAGTAGGACAGATCAGCCCCAGCATTTT.

This sequence joins TRBV27 and TRBJ2-1, with 9 nucleotides matching TRBD2. Trimming cost V 5 bases and J 8 bases; bases outside gene matches: 7. Germline V gives CDR1 MNHEY, CDR2 SMNVEV (reference sequence). The CDR3 runs 14 residues. Here the CDR3 DNA reads TGTGCCAGCAGTACCGGGACTAGCATGTATGAGCAGTTCTTC. Its protein product is CASSTGTSMYEQFF.

This clone was seen a single time. The chain has TRBV11-2 and TRBJ1-4; D uncertain. Between the trimmed V and J ends, which lost 4 bases and 7 bases, there was a span of 16 bases. This CDR3 has 15 amino acids. Germline assignment: CDR1 SGHAT and CDR2 FQNNGV. The DNA for the CDR3 is TGTGCCAGCAGCTCCACCCGGGCGGGAGGTGAAAAACTGTTTTTT. This encodes CASSSTRAGGEKLFF.

J is TRBJ2-7 and V is TRBV4-1; TRBD2 aligns across 7 bases. The CDR3 totals 13 residues. CDR1 and CDR2 from the germline V gene are MGHRA and YSYEKL. V dropped 3 bases and J dropped 9; count of bases not matched to a gene: 8. CDR3 amino acids: CASSQGLTSLQYF. The DNA of the CDR3 is TGCGCCAGCAGCCAGGGCCTGACTAGCCTGCAGTACTTC.

This clone was counted only a few times. This chain connects TRBV5-4 to TRBJ1-6, with D hard to call. Germline V gene lookup returns CDR1 SGHNT and CDR2 YYREEE (reference sequence). V lost 5 bases and J lost 8, with 14 bases in between. CDR3 length: 14 amino acids. The CDR3 DNA is TGTGCCAGCAGACCCCGGAGAGATGATTCACCCCTCCACTTT. Translating it yields CASRPRRDDSPLHF.

The genes are TRBV5-4 and TRBJ2-5; 7 nucleotides line up with TRBD1. Judging by the DNA end, TRBJ2-7 fits better; the J call may be wrong. The V gene's germline CDR1 is SGHNT and CDR2 YYREEE (reference sequence). The CDR3 consists of 14 residues. The DNA of the CDR3 is TGTGCCAGCAGCCAGGGACAGCCTCCCGGCGAGCAGTACTTC. As protein: CASSQGQPPGEQYF.

This rearrangement joins TRBV5-1 to TRBJ2-3; 8 nucleotides agree with TRBD1. The junction had 7 bases not matched to a gene; V was cut back by 1 base and J by 3 bases. The CDR3 is made up of 16 amino acids. CDR1 SGHRS and CDR2 YFSETQ come from the germline V gene. The CDR3 protein is CASSLWTGLATDTQYF. CDR3 sequence (DNA): TGCGCCAGCAGCTTGTGGACAGGGTTAGCGACAGATACGCAGTATTTT.

The chain couples TRBV27 to TRBJ2-7; D not resolved. Germline values: CDR1 MNHEY, CDR2 SMNVEV (reference sequence). The V gene lost 4 bases and the J gene lost 1 base, with 14 bases spanning the gap. The CDR3 extends over 15 amino acids. The CDR3 sequence is CASSSRWAVSYEQYF. The CDR3 DNA is TGTGCCAGCAGTTCCCGGTGGGCCGTTTCCTACGAGCAGTACTTC.